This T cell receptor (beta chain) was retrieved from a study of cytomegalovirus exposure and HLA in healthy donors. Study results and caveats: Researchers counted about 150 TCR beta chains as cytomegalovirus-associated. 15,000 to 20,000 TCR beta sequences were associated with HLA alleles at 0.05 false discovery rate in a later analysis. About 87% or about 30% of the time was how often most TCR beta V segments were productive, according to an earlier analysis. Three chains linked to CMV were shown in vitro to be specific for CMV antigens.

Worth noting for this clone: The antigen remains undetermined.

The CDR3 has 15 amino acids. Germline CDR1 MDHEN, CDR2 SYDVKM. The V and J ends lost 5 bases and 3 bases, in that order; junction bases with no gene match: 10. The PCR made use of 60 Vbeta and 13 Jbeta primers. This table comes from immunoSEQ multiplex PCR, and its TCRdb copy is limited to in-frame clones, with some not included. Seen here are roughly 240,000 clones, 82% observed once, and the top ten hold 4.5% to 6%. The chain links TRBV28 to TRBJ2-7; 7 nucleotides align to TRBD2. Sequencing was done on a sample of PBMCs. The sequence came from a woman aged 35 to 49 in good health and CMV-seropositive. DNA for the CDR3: TGTGCCAGCAGTCTCAAATCGCGGGAGATCTACGAGCAGTACTTC. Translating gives CASSLKSREIYEQYF. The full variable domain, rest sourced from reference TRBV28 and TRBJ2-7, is DVKVTQSSRYLVKRTGEKVFLECVQDMDHENMFWYRQDPGLGLRLIYFSYDVKMKEKGDIPEGYSVSREKKERFSLILESASTNQTSMYLCASSLKSREIYEQYFGPGTRLTVT.